The TCR beta chain under discussion was sequenced for a study of T cell responses to AZD1222 COVID-19 vaccine. Study information: Second-dose intervals of approximately 4 or approximately 12 weeks were pooled.

The CDR3 contains 14 residues. V was shortened by 2 bases and J by 3 bases, with 10 bases between the two germline ends. Per the germline V gene, CDR1 is LNHDA and CDR2 is SQIVND (reference sequence). TCRdb's copy holds only in-frame clones and misses some; the assay was immunoSEQ multiplex PCR. The sample records about 260,000 clones, 85% to 95% being singletons. Notes on this clone: Its specificity is unknown.

Regarding the study as a whole: In a largely white British group with more females than males, clonal diversity was possibly underestimated. Reportedly, nearly half the spike-specific TCRs target unmutated variant regions.

The sample here was peripheral blood, taken on day 0 of AZD1222 vaccination. The chain uses TRBV19 and TRBJ1-2; D is unclear. The sequence came from an adult in good health. CDR3 sequence (DNA): TGTGCCAGTAGTATATTCGCTCAGGACTATGGCTACACCTTC. Its protein is CASSIFAQDYGYTF.